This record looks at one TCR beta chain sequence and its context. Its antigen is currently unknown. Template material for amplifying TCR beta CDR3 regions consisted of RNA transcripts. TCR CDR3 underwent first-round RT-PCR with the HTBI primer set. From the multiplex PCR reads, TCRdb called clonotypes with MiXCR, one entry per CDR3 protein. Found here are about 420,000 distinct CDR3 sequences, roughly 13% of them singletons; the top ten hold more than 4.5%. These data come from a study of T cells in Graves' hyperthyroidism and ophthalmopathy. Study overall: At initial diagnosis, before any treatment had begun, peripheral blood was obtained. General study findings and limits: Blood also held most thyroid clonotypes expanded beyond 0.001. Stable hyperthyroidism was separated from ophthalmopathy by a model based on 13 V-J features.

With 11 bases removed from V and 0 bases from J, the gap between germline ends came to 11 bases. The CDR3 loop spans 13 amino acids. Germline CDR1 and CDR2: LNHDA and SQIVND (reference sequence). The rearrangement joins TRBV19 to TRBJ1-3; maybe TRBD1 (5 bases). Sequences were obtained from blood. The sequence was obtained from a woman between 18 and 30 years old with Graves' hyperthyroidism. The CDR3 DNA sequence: TGTGCCGGGGGACCGATCTCTGGAAACACCATATATTTT. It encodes CAGGPISGNTIYF. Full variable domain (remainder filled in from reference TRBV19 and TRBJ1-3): DGGITQSPKYLFRKEGQNVTLSCEQNLNHDAMYWYRQDPGQGLRLIYYSQIVNDFQKGDIAEGYSVSREKKESFPLTVTSAQKNPTAFYLCAGGPISGNTIYFGEGSWLTVV.